Listed below are T cell receptor beta chains from one sample, sequenced in a study of blood T cell repertoires in COVID-19. Method: immunoSEQ multiplex PCR; TCRdb's copy keeps in-frame clones and lacks some. The sample has 200,000 to 250,000 clones; 90% are singletons. The sample taken for sequencing was PBMCs or T cells enriched from blood (not recorded which). The receptors were sampled from a man aged 25 to 45 who had been exposed to COVID-19. Both conserved end residues are part of each CDR3. A D gene is named only where the DNA matches it firmly. Not all rows give a size; the values are once, few, many and, for expanded clones, a class.

cdr3_aa d_call j_call clone_size v_call
CASREGLTVHGYTF - TRBJ1-2 - TRBV6-1
CATSSGGSTDTQYF TRBD2 TRBJ2-3 - TRBV24-1
CASSDVGLAAYEQYF TRBD2 TRBJ2-7 once TRBV6-1
CSVYIAGGGGETQYF TRBD2 TRBJ2-5 - TRBV29-1
CASSLGRNYGYTF - TRBJ1-2 - TRBV7-8
CASSQRDRHSEAFF TRBD1 TRBJ1-1 once TRBV5-4
CASSLVEGYEQYF - TRBJ2-7 - TRBV5-1
CASSQLDRGNEKLFF TRBD1 TRBJ1-4 - TRBV3-1/TRBV3-2
CASSLSGTRGLEAFF TRBD1 TRBJ1-1 - TRBV5-1
CASSLGLNQPQHF - TRBJ1-5 - TRBV7-6
CASSEVFLKGVYEQYF - TRBJ2-7 once TRBV2
CASSSRTGRAYTF TRBD1 TRBJ1-2 once TRBV12-3/TRBV12-4
CATSKWRTSGTDEQYF TRBD2 TRBJ2-7 - TRBV15
CASSQELGSSYQAQYF - TRBJ2-3 - TRBV4-2
CARSFRQSPSGNTIYF - TRBJ1-3 - TRBV5-3
CASSLGLEETQYF TRBD2 TRBJ2-5 - TRBV4-1
CASSVHQRVGYTF - TRBJ1-2 - TRBV2
CASAVRGAQDEQYF TRBD2 TRBJ2-7 - TRBV18
CASSLGGSTNGYTF - TRBJ1-2 - TRBV5-6